Below, 15 T cell receptor beta chains from the same sample are listed, as sequenced in a study of regulatory and conventional T cells in RAG deficiency (dated 2017 in TCRdb). Before genomic DNA extraction, conventional CD4+ T cells were isolated from blood as CD25-low CD127-high cells. Libraries were made using the immunoSEQ multiplex PCR assay. The table was pulled from immuneACCESS by TCRdb, which kept in-frame rearrangements only. Such tables lose some clones; where checked, under half of the loss comes from unresolved V genes, and the rest has no known cause. The sample table records roughly 32,000 clones; 90% to 96% of these occur just once. Approximately 0.35% of the sample is taken by the ten largest. This sample was shared with a second study, whose subject was regulatory T cells. In that second paper, the authors write: In the multiplex PCR, 52 forward TRBV primers and 13 reverse TRBJ primers were used, and assay-based and computational corrections were applied for amplification bias.

The sequenced sample consisted of CD25- CD4+ T cells sorted from blood. All receptors derive from a human donor in good health.

The genes are TRBV30 and TRBJ2-2; 7 nucleotides match TRBD1. This CDR3 comprises 14 residues. The V and J ends lost 4 bases and 2 bases, in that order; junction bases with no gene match: 4. CDR1 GTSNPN and CDR2 SVGIG come from the germline V gene (reference sequence). CDR3 sequence: CAWKRDSNTGELFF. As DNA, the CDR3 is TGTGCCTGGAAAAGGGACAGTAACACCGGGGAGCTGTTTTTT.

This rearrangement joins TRBV9 to TRBJ2-7, with TRBD2 matching over 7 bases. The CDR3 has 14 residues. V trimming: 0 bases; J trimming: 3 bases; junction bases outside the gene matches: 3. CDR1 is SGDLS and CDR2 is YYNGEE in the germline V gene. CDR3 DNA sequence: TGTGCCAGCAGCGTAGAGCGCGGGGGCTACGAGCAGTACTTC. Translated: CASSVERGGYEQYF. The full variable domain, its missing parts supplied by reference TRBV9 and TRBJ2-7, is DSGVTQTPKHLITATGQRVTLRCSPRSGDLSVYWYQQSLDQGLQFLIQYYNGEERAKGNILERFSAQQFPDLHSELNLSSLELGDSALYFCASSVERGGYEQYFGPGTRLTVT.

This chain joins TRBV7-9 and TRBJ1-2; 7 positions agree with TRBD1. The length of the CDR3 is 14 residues. Trimming cost V 1 base and J 4 bases; bases outside gene matches: 3. Germline-derived CDR1 and CDR2 are SEHNR and FQNEAQ (reference sequence). Here the CDR3 reads CASSLERTGYGYTF. The CDR3, as DNA: TGTGCCAGCAGCTTAGAACGGACAGGCTATGGCTACACCTTC.

This chain uses TRBV6-5 with TRBJ2-1; D not resolved. Between the trimmed V and J ends, which lost 0 bases and 3 bases, there was a span of 12 bases. The CDR3 runs 16 residues. Germline CDR1 MNHEY, CDR2 SVGAGI. The CDR3 coding sequence is TGTGCCAGCAGTTACTCGATTTCCAGGATCTACAATGAGCAGTTCTTC. Translating gives CASSYSISRIYNEQFF.

The V and J genes are TRBV7-2 and TRBJ2-7, with 9 bases matching TRBD2. V dropped 1 base and J dropped 2; count of bases not matched to a gene: 3. Germline assignment: CDR1 SGHTA and CDR2 FQGNSA. The CDR3 spans 15 residues. In DNA form, the CDR3 reads TGTGCCAGCAGCTTAGGGGCGGGAGGGCCCTACGAGCAGTACTTC. Its translation: CASSLGAGGPYEQYF.

This clone showed up just once. CDR3 sequence: CASSLVVTSGRNEQFF. The DNA of the CDR3 is TGTGCCAGCAGCTTAGTTGTCACTAGCGGGAGGAATGAGCAGTTCTTC. The J gene is TRBJ2-1, the V gene TRBV7-2, with TRBD2 matching over 12 bases. This CDR3 spans 16 amino acids. Germline values: CDR1 SGHTA, CDR2 FQGNSA. The V segment lost 1 base and the J segment 7 bases; nucleotides outside the gene matches: 5.

The V gene is TRBV6-5, the J gene TRBJ1-4; 7 nucleotides agree with TRBD1. CDR1 is MNHEY and CDR2 is SVGAGI in the germline V gene. CDR3 size: 12 residues. Trimming cost V 4 bases and J 8 bases; bases outside gene matches: 1. The DNA for the CDR3 is TGTGCCAGCAGTTTGGACAGGGAAAAACTGTTTTTT. It codes for CASSLDREKLFF.

This chain connects TRBV5-1 to TRBJ2-1; 7 bases align to TRBD1. The CDR3 sequence is 16 residues long. Per germline, CDR1 SGHRS and CDR2 YFSETQ. V was clipped by 8 bases and J by 0 bases; unmatched bases: 11. The CDR3 bases are TGCGCCAGTCATCACCCGGGACAGAACTCCTACAATGAGCAGTTCTTC. Amino acid sequence: CASHHPGQNSYNEQFF.

The V call is TRBV7-8, the J call TRBJ2-5; D not certain. The better agreement between TRBJ2-7 and the DNA end casts doubt on the J call. The CDR3 runs 12 residues. Germline assignment: CDR1 SGHVS and CDR2 FQNEAQ. The CDR3, as DNA: TGTGCCAGCAGCTTCCTTATGTACGAGCAGTACTTC. Its translation is CASSFLMYEQYF.

This chain joins TRBV5-4 and TRBJ1-2, with D unclear. The V end lost 5 bases, the J end lost 1 base, and 15 bases lay between the germline ends. The CDR3 covers 15 residues. The germline V gene has CDR1 SGHNT and CDR2 YYREEE (reference sequence). Here the CDR3 DNA reads TGTGCCAGCAGGCGGGCCCAAAGTAGTAACTATGGCTACACCTTC. Amino acid sequence: CASRRAQSSNYGYTF.

V and J are TRBV2 and TRBJ1-5, with 8 bases that match TRBD1. The CDR3 loop spans 15 amino acids. V shed 6 bases and J 5 bases; nucleotides not matched to a gene: 9. The V gene's germline CDR1 is SNHLY and CDR2 FYNNEI. The CDR3 protein is CASRQRTGLYQPQHF. DNA for the CDR3: TGTGCCAGCAGACAAAGGACAGGGCTTTATCAGCCCCAGCATTTT. Full variable domain (remainder filled in from reference TRBV2 and TRBJ1-5): EPEVTQTPSHQVTQMGQEVILRCVPISNHLYFYWYRQILGQKVEFLVSFYNNEISEKSEIFDDQFSVERPDGSNFTLKIRSTKLEDSAMYFCASRQRTGLYQPQHFGDGTRLSIL.

The chain has TRBV5-1 and TRBJ1-4; weak D call: TRBD1 (5 bases). Germline V gene lookup returns CDR1 SGHRS and CDR2 YFSETQ. V lost 0 bases and J 5 bases, leaving 11 bases between the germline ends. This CDR3 has 15 amino acids. Written as DNA, the CDR3 is TGCGCCAGCAGCTTGGGGGCAGGGTGGAATGAAAAACTGTTTTTT. Its protein product is CASSLGAGWNEKLFF.

The V and J genes are TRBV7-2 and TRBJ2-3; 13 positions agree with TRBD2. The V gene end was trimmed by 5 bases and the J gene end by 6 bases; junction bases not matched to a gene: 5. Germline V gene lookup returns CDR1 SGHTA and CDR2 FQGNSA. This CDR3 is built from 15 residues. CDR3 amino acids: CASSPRTSGSDTQYF. In DNA, the CDR3 is TGTGCCAGCAGCCCCCGGACTAGCGGGAGTGATACGCAGTATTTT. The full variable domain, completed using reference TRBV7-2 and TRBJ2-3, is GAGVSQSPSNKVTEKGKDVELRCDPISGHTALYWYRQSLGQGLEFLIYFQGNSAPDKSGLPSDRFSAERTGGSVSTLTIQRTQQEDSAVYLCASSPRTSGSDTQYFGPGTRLTVL.

The V and J genes are TRBV5-4 and TRBJ2-7; possibly TRBD1 for D (5 bases). Per the germline V gene, CDR1 is SGHNT and CDR2 is YYREEE (reference sequence). The ends were cut back, 0 bases at V and 4 bases at J, with 14 bases in the middle. The CDR3 extends over 15 amino acids. CDR3 loop: CASSLGGAKTYEQYF. The CDR3 DNA reads TGTGCCAGCAGCTTGGGGGGCGCAAAGACGTACGAGCAGTACTTC.

The chain recombines TRBV29-1 with TRBJ2-7, with TRBD2 matching 9 bases. V shed 6 bases and J 1 base; nucleotides not matched to a gene: 10. There are 15 residues in the CDR3. From germline, CDR1 is SQVTM and CDR2 ANQGSEA. The CDR3 DNA reads TGCAGCGTCATCAAAAATAGCGGGAGTTCCTACGAGCAGTACTTC. Encoded protein: CSVIKNSGSSYEQYF.